This T cell receptor (beta chain) was captured by sequencing in a study of cytomegalovirus exposure and HLA in healthy donors. Study summary: HLA-typed donors were the source of approximately 85 million unique TCRs held in an early data release. Within the Caucasian-associated ancestry cluster were about 81% of the approximately 370 genotyped donors. Points from the study as a whole: Other equally common chains were less clonally expanded than HLA-associated TCR beta chains, a later analysis showed.

This CDR3 is 15 amino acids long. Germline loops: CDR1 SGHDN, CDR2 FVKESK. V lost 4 bases, J lost 0 bases, and 13 bases lay in between. 60 Vbeta and 13 Jbeta primers were used in PCR. Assay used: immunoSEQ multiplex PCR; TCRdb lists only in-frame clones, some missing. The sample contains approximately 190,000 clones, approximately 87% of which appear only once. With regard to this clone: The antigen remains undetermined.

This chain uses TRBV14 with TRBJ2-7, with D possibly matching TRBD1 (6 bases). The sequence derives from a man aged 25 to 45 in good health and CMV-seronegative. What was sequenced was PBMCs. The CDR3 sequence is CASSPVGGSSYEQYF. In DNA, the CDR3 is TGTGCCAGCAGCCCTGTAGGGGGAAGCTCCTACGAGCAGTACTTC.